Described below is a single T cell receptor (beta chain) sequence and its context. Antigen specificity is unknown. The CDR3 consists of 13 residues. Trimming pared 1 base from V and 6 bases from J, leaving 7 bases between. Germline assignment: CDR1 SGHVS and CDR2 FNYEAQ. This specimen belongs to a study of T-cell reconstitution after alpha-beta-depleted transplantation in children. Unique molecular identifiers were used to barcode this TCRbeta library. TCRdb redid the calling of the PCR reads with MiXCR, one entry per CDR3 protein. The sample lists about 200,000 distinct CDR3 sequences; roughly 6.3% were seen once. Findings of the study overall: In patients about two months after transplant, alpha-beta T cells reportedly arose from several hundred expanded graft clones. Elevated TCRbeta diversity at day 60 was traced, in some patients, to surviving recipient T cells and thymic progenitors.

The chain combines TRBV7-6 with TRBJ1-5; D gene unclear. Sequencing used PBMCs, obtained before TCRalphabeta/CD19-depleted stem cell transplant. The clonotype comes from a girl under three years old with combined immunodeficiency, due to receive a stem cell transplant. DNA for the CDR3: TGTGCCAGCAGCTTAGGTCCGTTTCAGCCCCAGCATTTT. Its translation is CASSLGPFQPQHF.